These T cell receptor beta chains were read from a single sample in a study of shared clonotypes between healthy human individuals. Method: immunoSEQ multiplex PCR; TCRdb's copy keeps in-frame clones and lacks some. Of roughly 1,800,000 clones in the sample, about 95% were seen once. Sequencing was done on a sample of naive CD8+ T cells sorted from blood. The receptor source for this set is a man younger than 30 in good health. Each CDR3 is given with its conserved first and last residue. A D gene is named only where the DNA matches it firmly. Only some rows state a clone size, as once, few, many or a class for expanded clones.

d_gene: -
abundance: -
v_gene: TRBV7-9
j_gene: TRBJ1-1
CDR3aa: CASSLALGNTEAFF
CDR3nt: TGTGCCAGCAGCTTAGCGCTAGGGAACACTGAAGCTTTCTTT

d_gene: -
abundance: -
v_gene: TRBV6-5
j_gene: TRBJ1-1
CDR3aa: CASSRVGFGPEAFF
CDR3nt: TGTGCCAGCTCCCGGGTGGGGTTCGGGCCTGAAGCTTTCTTT

d_gene: -
abundance: -
v_gene: TRBV7-9
j_gene: TRBJ2-2
CDR3aa: CASSFPTGELFF
CDR3nt: TGTGCCAGCAGCTTCCCCACCGGGGAGCTGTTTTTT

d_gene: -
abundance: -
v_gene: TRBV5-1
j_gene: TRBJ2-7
CDR3aa: CASSLTVEEQYF
CDR3nt: TGCGCCAGCAGCTTAACAGTGGAGGAGCAGTACTTC

d_gene: -
abundance: -
v_gene: TRBV16
j_gene: TRBJ1-1
CDR3aa: CASSQSRLNTEAFF
CDR3nt: TGTGCCAGCAGCCAATCACGGTTGAACACTGAAGCTTTCTTT

d_gene: -
abundance: -
v_gene: TRBV6-5
j_gene: TRBJ1-1
CDR3aa: CASRHTGLETEAFF
CDR3nt: TGTGCCAGCAGACATACAGGGCTTGAGACTGAAGCTTTCTTT

d_gene: -
abundance: -
v_gene: TRBV28
j_gene: TRBJ1-1
CDR3aa: CASSRRGNTEAFF
CDR3nt: TGTGCCAGCAGTCGACGAGGGAACACTGAAGCTTTCTTT

d_gene: -
abundance: once
v_gene: TRBV2
j_gene: TRBJ2-7
CDR3aa: CASTDSYSYEQYF
CDR3nt: TGTGCCAGCACGGACAGTTATTCCTACGAGCAGTACTTC

d_gene: -
abundance: -
v_gene: TRBV5-1
j_gene: TRBJ2-7
CDR3aa: CASSEYQSTYEQYF
CDR3nt: TGCGCCAGCAGCGAATACCAATCAACCTACGAGCAGTACTTC

d_gene: -
abundance: -
v_gene: TRBV15
j_gene: TRBJ2-2
CDR3aa: CATSKSLGANTGELFF
CDR3nt: TGTGCCACCAGCAAGTCTCTTGGGGCGAACACCGGGGAGCTGTTTTTT

d_gene: TRBD1
abundance: -
v_gene: TRBV18
j_gene: TRBJ2-5
CDR3aa: CASLPGQGRETQYF
CDR3nt: TGTGCCAGCTTACCGGGACAGGGAAGAGAGACCCAGTACTTC

d_gene: TRBD1
abundance: once
v_gene: TRBV29-1
j_gene: TRBJ2-7
CDR3aa: CSVEAWDSNYEQYF
CDR3nt: TGCAGCGTTGAAGCTTGGGACAGTAACTACGAGCAGTACTTC

d_gene: -
abundance: -
v_gene: TRBV27
j_gene: TRBJ2-5
CDR3aa: CASSLSLSLSQETQYF
CDR3nt: TGTGCCAGCAGTTTATCGTTGTCCTTGTCCCAGGAGACCCAGTACTTC

d_gene: -
abundance: -
v_gene: TRBV27
j_gene: TRBJ2-2
CDR3aa: CASSPGTNIGELFF
CDR3nt: TGTGCCAGCAGCCCAGGGACGAACATCGGGGAGCTGTTTTTT

d_gene: TRBD1
abundance: -
v_gene: TRBV10-1
j_gene: TRBJ2-7
CDR3aa: CASRPGQGVGEQYF
CDR3nt: TGCGCCAGCAGGCCTGGACAGGGTGTTGGCGAGCAGTACTTC

d_gene: TRBD1
abundance: many
v_gene: TRBV28
j_gene: TRBJ2-7
CDR3aa: CASSSPGQDYFYEQYF
CDR3nt: TGTGCCAGCAGTTCCCCGGGACAGGACTACTTCTACGAGCAGTACTTC

d_gene: -
abundance: -
v_gene: TRBV9
j_gene: TRBJ1-1
CDR3aa: CASSVGGLTEAFF
CDR3nt: TGTGCCAGCAGCGTAGGGGGCCTCACTGAAGCTTTCTTT

d_gene: TRBD2
abundance: -
v_gene: TRBV11-2
j_gene: TRBJ2-7
CDR3aa: CASSLVAGAPDEQYF
CDR3nt: TGTGCCAGCAGCTTAGTAGCGGGAGCACCCGACGAGCAGTACTTC

d_gene: -
abundance: -
v_gene: TRBV15
j_gene: TRBJ2-2
CDR3aa: CATSSLTGELFF
CDR3nt: TGTGCCACCAGCAGTCTGACCGGGGAGCTGTTTTTT

d_gene: -
abundance: -
v_gene: TRBV27
j_gene: TRBJ1-2
CDR3aa: CASSLSPNYGYTF
CDR3nt: TGTGCCAGCAGTTTATCACCTAACTATGGCTACACCTTC

d_gene: TRBD1
abundance: -
v_gene: TRBV9
j_gene: TRBJ1-1
CDR3aa: CASSVDRTGGENEAFF
CDR3nt: TGTGCCAGCAGCGTAGACCGGACAGGGGGCGAAAATGAAGCTTTCTTT

d_gene: TRBD2
abundance: -
v_gene: TRBV7-9
j_gene: TRBJ2-3
CDR3aa: CASSSGLAGTSTDTQYF
CDR3nt: TGTGCCAGCAGCTCGGGACTAGCTGGGACTAGCACAGATACGCAGTATTTT

d_gene: -
abundance: -
v_gene: TRBV7-9
j_gene: TRBJ2-5
CDR3aa: CASSLLLGTETQYF
CDR3nt: TGTGCCAGCAGCTTACTTTTGGGGACCGAGACCCAGTACTTC

d_gene: -
abundance: -
v_gene: TRBV15
j_gene: TRBJ2-1
CDR3aa: CATSREGADNEQFF
CDR3nt: TGTGCCACCAGCAGAGAAGGGGCGGACAATGAGCAGTTCTTC

d_gene: -
abundance: -
v_gene: TRBV29-1
j_gene: TRBJ2-1
CDR3aa: CSVITGKGEQFF
CDR3nt: TGCAGCGTCATAACAGGGAAAGGTGAGCAGTTCTTC

d_gene: TRBD2
abundance: -
v_gene: TRBV7-2
j_gene: TRBJ2-7
CDR3aa: CASSDRGTSGISYEQYF
CDR3nt: TGTGCCAGCAGCGACCGGGGGACTAGCGGAATATCCTACGAGCAGTACTTC

d_gene: TRBD1
abundance: -
v_gene: TRBV7-9
j_gene: TRBJ1-1
CDR3aa: CASRGTAEAFF
CDR3nt: TGTGCCAGCAGGGGGACAGCCGAAGCTTTCTTT

d_gene: -
abundance: -
v_gene: TRBV2
j_gene: TRBJ1-1
CDR3aa: CASSGIGYDSTEAFF
CDR3nt: TGTGCCAGCAGTGGAATAGGGTACGATTCCACTGAAGCTTTCTTT

d_gene: -
abundance: -
v_gene: TRBV2
j_gene: TRBJ2-7
CDR3aa: CASSQGGSYEQYF
CDR3nt: TGTGCCAGCAGTCAGGGGGGGTCCTACGAGCAGTACTTC

d_gene: TRBD1
abundance: -
v_gene: TRBV7-9
j_gene: TRBJ1-6
CDR3aa: CASSLEGTASYNSPLHF
CDR3nt: TGTGCCAGCAGCTTAGAGGGGACAGCCTCCTATAATTCACCCCTCCACTTT

d_gene: TRBD2
abundance: -
v_gene: TRBV13
j_gene: TRBJ2-7
CDR3aa: CASSPGGYEQYF
CDR3nt: TGTGCCAGCAGCCCGGGGGGCTACGAGCAGTACTTC

d_gene: TRBD2
abundance: -
v_gene: TRBV27
j_gene: TRBJ2-7
CDR3aa: CASSPSGSYEQYF
CDR3nt: TGTGCCAGCAGCCCAAGCGGGAGTTACGAGCAGTACTTC

d_gene: TRBD1
abundance: -
v_gene: TRBV7-2
j_gene: TRBJ1-1
CDR3aa: CASSLARDRGRTEAFF
CDR3nt: TGTGCCAGCAGCTTGGCTCGGGACAGGGGGCGAACTGAAGCTTTCTTT

d_gene: -
abundance: -
v_gene: TRBV5-6
j_gene: TRBJ1-2
CDR3aa: CASGSGTALANYGYTF
CDR3nt: TGTGCCAGCGGATCCGGTACAGCTTTAGCTAACTATGGCTACACCTTC

d_gene: -
abundance: -
v_gene: TRBV29-1
j_gene: TRBJ2-3
CDR3aa: CSVEDPTGQRDTQYF
CDR3nt: TGCAGCGTTGAAGATCCGACGGGGCAAAGGGATACGCAGTATTTT

d_gene: -
abundance: -
v_gene: TRBV9
j_gene: TRBJ2-7
CDR3aa: CASSGGRSPIYEQYF
CDR3nt: TGTGCCAGCTCGGGTGGGAGAAGCCCTATCTACGAGCAGTACTTC

d_gene: -
abundance: -
v_gene: TRBV5-4
j_gene: TRBJ2-3
CDR3aa: CASSVQGGSTDTQYF
CDR3nt: TGTGCCAGCAGCGTACAGGGAGGGAGCACAGATACGCAGTATTTT

d_gene: -
abundance: -
v_gene: TRBV6-5
j_gene: TRBJ1-6
CDR3aa: CASSYREGWSPLHF
CDR3nt: TGTGCCAGCAGTTACAGGGAGGGTTGGAGTCCCCTCCACTTT

d_gene: -
abundance: -
v_gene: TRBV4-1
j_gene: TRBJ1-5
CDR3aa: CASSLRAGYGNQPQHF
CDR3nt: TGCGCCAGCAGCCTAAGGGCGGGGTACGGCAATCAGCCCCAGCATTTT

d_gene: -
abundance: few
v_gene: TRBV9
j_gene: TRBJ1-2
CDR3aa: CASSVGGGDYGYTF
CDR3nt: TGTGCCAGCAGCGTAGGAGGGGGGGACTATGGCTACACCTTC

d_gene: -
abundance: -
v_gene: TRBV6-5
j_gene: TRBJ1-4
CDR3aa: CASSLGLEKLFF
CDR3nt: TGTGCCAGCAGCCTCGGGTTGGAGAAACTGTTTTTT

d_gene: -
abundance: -
v_gene: TRBV5-6
j_gene: TRBJ2-5
CDR3aa: CASSFWEETQYF
CDR3nt: TGTGCCAGCAGCTTTTGGGAGGAGACCCAGTACTTC

d_gene: -
abundance: -
v_gene: TRBV7-9
j_gene: TRBJ2-3
CDR3aa: CATSPDTQYF
CDR3nt: TGTGCCACCTCACCAGATACGCAGTATTTT

d_gene: -
abundance: -
v_gene: TRBV7-9
j_gene: TRBJ2-7
CDR3aa: CASSSRMGESDYEQYF
CDR3nt: TGTGCCAGCAGCTCCCGGATGGGGGAATCTGACTACGAGCAGTACTTC

d_gene: -
abundance: -
v_gene: TRBV6-1
j_gene: TRBJ1-6
CDR3aa: CASSEGGISYNSPLHF
CDR3nt: TGTGCCAGCAGCGAAGGGGGAATCTCCTATAATTCACCCCTCCACTTT

d_gene: -
abundance: -
v_gene: TRBV11-1
j_gene: TRBJ2-7
CDR3aa: CASSSMPPGSSYEQYF
CDR3nt: TGTGCCAGCAGCTCGATGCCGCCAGGGAGCTCCTACGAGCAGTACTTC

d_gene: -
abundance: -
v_gene: TRBV6-6
j_gene: TRBJ2-7
CDR3aa: CASSYAEAPYEQYF
CDR3nt: TGTGCCAGCAGTTACGCGGAGGCCCCCTACGAGCAGTACTTC

d_gene: -
abundance: -
v_gene: TRBV20-1
j_gene: TRBJ1-6
CDR3aa: CSAREMATLHF
CDR3nt: TGCAGTGCTAGAGAAATGGCCACCCTCCACTTT

d_gene: TRBD1
abundance: -
v_gene: TRBV5-6
j_gene: TRBJ1-2
CDR3aa: CASSLGQGEIGYGYTF
CDR3nt: TGTGCCAGCAGCCTGGGACAGGGAGAAATAGGCTATGGCTACACCTTC

d_gene: -
abundance: -
v_gene: TRBV7-2
j_gene: TRBJ1-1
CDR3aa: CASSPGGTEAFF
CDR3nt: TGTGCCAGCAGCCCCGGGGGGACTGAAGCTTTCTTT

d_gene: -
abundance: -
v_gene: TRBV6-5
j_gene: TRBJ2-5
CDR3aa: CASSYVGQETQYF
CDR3nt: TGTGCCAGCAGTTACGTCGGTCAAGAGACCCAGTACTTC

d_gene: -
abundance: -
v_gene: TRBV9
j_gene: TRBJ2-7
CDR3aa: CASSVGPSAYEQYF
CDR3nt: TGTGCCAGCAGCGTAGGGCCTAGCGCCTACGAGCAGTACTTC

d_gene: -
abundance: -
v_gene: TRBV2
j_gene: TRBJ1-4
CDR3aa: CASSEEQFNEKLFF
CDR3nt: TGTGCCAGCAGTGAAGAACAGTTTAATGAAAAACTGTTTTTT

d_gene: -
abundance: -
v_gene: TRBV7-3
j_gene: TRBJ1-1
CDR3aa: CASSPSGGAEAFF
CDR3nt: TGTGCCAGCAGCCCTAGTGGGGGGGCTGAAGCTTTCTTT